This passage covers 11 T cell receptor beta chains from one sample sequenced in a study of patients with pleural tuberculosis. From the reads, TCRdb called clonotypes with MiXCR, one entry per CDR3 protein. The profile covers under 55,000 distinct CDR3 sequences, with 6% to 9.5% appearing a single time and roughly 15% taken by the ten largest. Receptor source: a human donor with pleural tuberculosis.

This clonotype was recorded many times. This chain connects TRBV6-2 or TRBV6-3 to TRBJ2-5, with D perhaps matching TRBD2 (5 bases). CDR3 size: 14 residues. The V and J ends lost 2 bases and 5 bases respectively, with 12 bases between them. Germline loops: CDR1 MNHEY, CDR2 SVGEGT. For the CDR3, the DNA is TGTGCCAGCAGTTACGATCCTAGCTGGGAGACCCAGTACTTC. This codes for CASSYDPSWETQYF.

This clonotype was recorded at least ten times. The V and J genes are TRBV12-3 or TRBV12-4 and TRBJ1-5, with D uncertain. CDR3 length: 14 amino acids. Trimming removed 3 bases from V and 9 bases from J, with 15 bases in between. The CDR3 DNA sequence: TGTGCCAGCAGTTTCGGCACCCAACCGACGCCCCAGCATTTT. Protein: CASSFGTQPTPQHF.

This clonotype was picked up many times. This CDR3 is CASTDTYSNQPQHF. CDR3 nucleotide sequence: TGTGCCAGTACTGACACTTATAGCAATCAGCCCCAGCATTTT. The J gene is TRBJ1-5, the V gene TRBV19; D is unclear. Trimming removed 7 bases at V and 0 bases at J, with 10 bases between. The CDR3 contains 14 residues. Germline assignment: CDR1 LNHDA and CDR2 SQIVND (reference sequence).

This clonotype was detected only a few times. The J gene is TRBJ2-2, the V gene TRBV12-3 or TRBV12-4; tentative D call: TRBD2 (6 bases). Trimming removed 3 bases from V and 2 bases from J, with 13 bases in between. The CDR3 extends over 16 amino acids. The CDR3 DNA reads TGTGCCAGCAGTTTTGCGGGACTCTTAAACACCGGGGAGCTGTTTTTT. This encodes CASSFAGLLNTGELFF.

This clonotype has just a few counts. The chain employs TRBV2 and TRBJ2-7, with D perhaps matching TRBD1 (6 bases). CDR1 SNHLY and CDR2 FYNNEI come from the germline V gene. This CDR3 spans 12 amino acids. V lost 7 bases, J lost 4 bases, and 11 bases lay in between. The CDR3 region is CASKLTGYEQYF. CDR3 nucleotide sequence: TGTGCCAGCAAACTAACAGGGTACGAGCAGTACTTC.

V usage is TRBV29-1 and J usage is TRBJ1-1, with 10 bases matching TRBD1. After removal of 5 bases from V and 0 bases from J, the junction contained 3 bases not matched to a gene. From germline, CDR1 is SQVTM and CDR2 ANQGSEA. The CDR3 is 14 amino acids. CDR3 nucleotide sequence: TGCAGCGTTCAAGGACAGGGGGTGAACACTGAAGCTTTCTTT. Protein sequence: CSVQGQGVNTEAFF.

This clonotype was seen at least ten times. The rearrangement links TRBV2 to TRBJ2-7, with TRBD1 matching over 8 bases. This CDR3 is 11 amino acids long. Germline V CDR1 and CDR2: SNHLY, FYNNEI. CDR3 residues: CAGTGAYEQYV. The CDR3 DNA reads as TGTGCAGGGACAGGAGCCTACGAGCAGTACGTC.

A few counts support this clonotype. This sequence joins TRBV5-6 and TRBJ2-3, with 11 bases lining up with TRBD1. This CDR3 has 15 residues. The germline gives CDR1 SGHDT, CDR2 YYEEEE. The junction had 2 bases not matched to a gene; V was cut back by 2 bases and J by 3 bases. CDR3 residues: CASSFGQGATDTQYF. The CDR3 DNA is TGTGCCAGCAGCTTTGGACAGGGGGCAACAGATACGCAGTATTTT.

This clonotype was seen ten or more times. The CDR3: CATSRDQGLGGYTF. The DNA for the CDR3 is TGTGCCACCAGCAGAGACCAGGGATTAGGGGGCTACACCTTC. The gene calls are TRBV15 and TRBJ1-2; perhaps TRBD1 as D (5 bases). Germline CDR1 is LNHNV and CDR2 is YYDKDF (reference sequence). Trimming left V 0 bases short and J 8 bases short, with 13 bases between. The CDR3 runs to 14 residues.

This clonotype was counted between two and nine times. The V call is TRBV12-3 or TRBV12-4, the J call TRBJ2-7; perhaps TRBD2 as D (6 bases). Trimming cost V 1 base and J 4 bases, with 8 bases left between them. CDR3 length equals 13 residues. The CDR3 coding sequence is TGTGCCAGCAGTTTAGGACTAGGGTACGAGCAGTACGTC. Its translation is CASSLGLGYEQYV.

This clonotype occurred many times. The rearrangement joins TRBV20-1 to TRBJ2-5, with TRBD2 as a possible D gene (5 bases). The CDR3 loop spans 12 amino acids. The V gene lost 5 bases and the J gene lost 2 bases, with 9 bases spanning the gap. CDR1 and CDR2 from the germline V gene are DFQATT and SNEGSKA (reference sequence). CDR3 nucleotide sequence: TGCAGTGCTCTATTAGCGCAAGAGACCCAGTACTTC. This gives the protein CSALLAQETQYF.